This T cell receptor beta chain was observed in a study of somatic mutations in cytotoxic T cells in rheumatoid arthritis. Overall study: Blood from the patient (approximately 27 ml EDTA) was drawn right after diagnosis, pretreatment. Whole-study findings and limits: Among around 70 patients, roughly eight showed a largest CD8+ clone that surpassed 20% of CD8+ cells. In the expanded CD8+ clones, the antigen targets remained unknown.

Sequencing was performed with immunoSEQ multiplex PCR; in TCRdb, only in-frame clones are kept and a portion is missing. The sample holds 15,000 to 20,000 clones; about four fifths are singletons and the top ten take 11%. Germline CDR1 reads MGHRA; CDR2 reads YSYEKL. V was shortened by 0 bases and J by 4 bases, with 19 bases between the two germline ends. This CDR3 comprises 17 residues. In regard to this clone: Antigen specificity is unknown.

Material for sequencing was CD8+ T cells sorted from blood. J is TRBJ2-7 and V is TRBV4-1, with no clear D. The sequence was collected from a man aged 18 to 30 with rheumatoid arthritis. The CDR3 DNA reads TGCGCCAGCAGCCAAGAATCCCGAATAGGCCCCTCTTACGAGCAGTACTTC. Translating it yields CASSQESRIGPSYEQYF.